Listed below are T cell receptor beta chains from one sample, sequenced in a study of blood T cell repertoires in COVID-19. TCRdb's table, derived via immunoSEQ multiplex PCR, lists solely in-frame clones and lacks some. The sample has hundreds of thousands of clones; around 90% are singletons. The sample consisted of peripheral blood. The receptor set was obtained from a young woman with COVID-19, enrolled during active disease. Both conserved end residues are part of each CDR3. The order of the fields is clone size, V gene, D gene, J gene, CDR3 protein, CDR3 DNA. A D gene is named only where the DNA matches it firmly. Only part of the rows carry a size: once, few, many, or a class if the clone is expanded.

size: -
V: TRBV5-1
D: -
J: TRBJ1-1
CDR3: CASSLGQTNTEAFF
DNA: TGCGCCAGCAGCTTGGGACAGACTAACACTGAAGCTTTCTTT

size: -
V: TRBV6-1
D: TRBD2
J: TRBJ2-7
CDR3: CASSEWEGMDEQYF
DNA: TGTGCCAGCAGTGAGTGGGAGGGCATGGACGAGCAGTACTTC

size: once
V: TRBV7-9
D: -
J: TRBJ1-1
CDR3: CASSFIPQGINTEAFF
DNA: TGTGCCAGCAGCTTTATACCACAGGGCATCAACACTGAAGCTTTCTTT

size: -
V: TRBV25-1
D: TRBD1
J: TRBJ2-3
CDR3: CASSGLAGQGSFTDTQYF
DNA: TGTGCCAGCAGTGGGTTGGCGGGACAGGGGTCATTCACAGATACGCAGTATTTT

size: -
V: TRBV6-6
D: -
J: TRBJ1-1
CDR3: CASSYQGWYVEAFF
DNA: TGTGCCAGCAGTTATCAGGGCTGGTATGTTGAAGCTTTCTTT

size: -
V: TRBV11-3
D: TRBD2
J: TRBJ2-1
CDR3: CASSLYGGSSYNEQFF
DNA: TGTGCCAGCAGCTTATATGGCGGGAGCTCCTACAATGAGCAGTTCTTC

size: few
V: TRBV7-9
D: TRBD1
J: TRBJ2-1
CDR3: CASGQGGHNEQFF
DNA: TGTGCCAGCGGACAGGGAGGTCACAATGAGCAGTTCTTC

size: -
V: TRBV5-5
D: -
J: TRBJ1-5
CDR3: CASSPDSEYSNQPQHF
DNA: TGTGCCAGCAGCCCCGACAGCGAATATAGCAATCAGCCCCAGCATTTT

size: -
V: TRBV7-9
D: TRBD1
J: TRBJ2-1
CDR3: CASSLAVVGQGAYNEQFF
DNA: TGTGCCAGCAGCTTAGCGGTTGTCGGGCAGGGGGCTTACAATGAGCAGTTCTTC

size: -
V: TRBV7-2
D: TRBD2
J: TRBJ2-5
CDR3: CASSSGLAGGETQYF
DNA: TGTGCCAGCAGCTCCGGACTAGCGGGAGGGGAGACCCAGTACTTC

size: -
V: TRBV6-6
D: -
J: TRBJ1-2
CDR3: CASSSSQGGYGYTF
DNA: TGTGCCAGCAGTTCCTCGCAGGGAGGCTATGGCTACACCTTC

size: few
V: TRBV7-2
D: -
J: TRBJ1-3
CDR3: CASTHSGGTGNTIYF
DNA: TGTGCCAGCACTCACTCCGGGGGGACAGGAAACACCATATATTTT

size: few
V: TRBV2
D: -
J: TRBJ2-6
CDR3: CASRSRDSGANVLTF
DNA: TGTGCCAGCAGGTCCAGGGATTCTGGGGCCAACGTCCTGACTTTC

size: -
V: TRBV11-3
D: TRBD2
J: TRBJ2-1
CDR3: CASSLDGTNDEQFF
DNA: TGTGCCAGCAGCTTAGACGGGACTAATGATGAGCAGTTCTTC

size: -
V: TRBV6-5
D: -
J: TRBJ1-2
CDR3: CASSFRPNYGYTF
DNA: TGTGCCAGCAGTTTCAGGCCTAACTATGGCTACACCTTC

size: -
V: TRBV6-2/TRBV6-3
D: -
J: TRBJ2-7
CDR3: CASSGAVGLGAYEQYF
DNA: TGTGCCAGCAGTGGGGCAGTAGGCCTCGGAGCCTACGAGCAGTACTTC

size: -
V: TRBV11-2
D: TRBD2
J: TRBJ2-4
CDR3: CASTLLAGALAKNIQYF
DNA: TGTGCCAGCACCTTACTAGCGGGGGCCCTAGCCAAAAACATTCAGTACTTC

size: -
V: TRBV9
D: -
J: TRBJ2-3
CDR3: CASSSHRLPSTDTQYF
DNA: TGTGCCAGCAGCTCCCACAGGTTACCTAGCACAGATACGCAGTATTTT

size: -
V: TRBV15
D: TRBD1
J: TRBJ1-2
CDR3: CATSRDRQGTYGYTF
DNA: TGTGCCACCAGCAGAGATAGACAGGGGACCTATGGCTACACCTTC

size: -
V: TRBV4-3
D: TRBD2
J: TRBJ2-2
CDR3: CASSQDRSGGWTGELFF
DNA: TGCGCCAGCAGCCAAGATCGGAGCGGGGGGTGGACCGGGGAGCTGTTTTTT

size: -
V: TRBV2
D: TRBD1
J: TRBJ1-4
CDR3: CASSQTPWTGKEKLFF
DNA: TGTGCCAGCAGCCAGACCCCCTGGACAGGGAAGGAAAAACTGTTTTTT

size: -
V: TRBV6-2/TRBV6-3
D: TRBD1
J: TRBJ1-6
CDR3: CASSSSTGGESPLHF
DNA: TGTGCCAGCAGTTCAAGCACAGGGGGAGAGTCACCCCTCCACTTT

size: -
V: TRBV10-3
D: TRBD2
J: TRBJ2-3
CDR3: CAITKGGVAPDTQYF
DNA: TGTGCCATCACCAAGGGAGGGGTGGCTCCAGATACGCAGTATTTT

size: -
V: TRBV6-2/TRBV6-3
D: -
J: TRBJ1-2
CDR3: CASSQRGPGYGYTF
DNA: TGTGCCAGCAGCCAGCGGGGCCCGGGCTATGGCTACACCTTC

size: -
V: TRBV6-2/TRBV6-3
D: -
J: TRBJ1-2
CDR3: CASSHASDYGYTF
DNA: TGTGCCAGCAGCCACGCCTCAGACTATGGCTACACCTTC

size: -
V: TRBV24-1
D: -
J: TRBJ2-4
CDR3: CATSDYGDIQYF
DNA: TGTGCCACCAGTGATTATGGAGATATTCAGTACTTC

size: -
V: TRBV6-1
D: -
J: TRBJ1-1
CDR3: CASSEVRWNTEAFF
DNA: TGTGCCAGCAGTGAAGTCAGATGGAACACTGAAGCTTTCTTT

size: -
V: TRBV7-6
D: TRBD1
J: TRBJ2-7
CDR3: CASSLEDRGFVYEQYF
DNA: TGTGCCAGCAGCTTAGAAGACAGGGGGTTTGTCTACGAGCAGTACTTC

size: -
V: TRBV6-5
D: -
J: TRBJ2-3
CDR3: CASSYRGVITDTQYF
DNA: TGTGCCAGCAGTTATCGCGGGGTGATCACAGATACGCAGTATTTT

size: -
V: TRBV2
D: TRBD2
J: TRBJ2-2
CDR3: CASSLAGTSGTGELFF
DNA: TGTGCCAGCAGCCTTGCCGGGACTAGCGGCACCGGGGAGCTGTTTTTT

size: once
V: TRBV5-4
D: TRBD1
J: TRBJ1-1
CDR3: CASSLQGAGTEAFF
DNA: TGTGCCAGCAGCTTACAGGGGGCGGGTACTGAAGCTTTCTTT

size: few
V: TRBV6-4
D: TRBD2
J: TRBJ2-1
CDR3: CASSETSGGAHEQFF
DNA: TGTGCCAGCAGTGAGACTAGCGGGGGGGCCCATGAGCAGTTCTTC

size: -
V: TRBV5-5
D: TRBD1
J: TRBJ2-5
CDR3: CASRLGPYDRGPQETQYF
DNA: TGTGCCAGCAGACTGGGCCCCTACGACAGGGGGCCCCAAGAGACCCAGTACTTC

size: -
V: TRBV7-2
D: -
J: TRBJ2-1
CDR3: CASSLGLEHNEQFF
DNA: TGTGCCAGCAGCTTGGGACTGGAACACAATGAGCAGTTCTTC

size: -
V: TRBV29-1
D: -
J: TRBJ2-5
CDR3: CSESLQEETQYF
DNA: TGCAGCGAGTCCCTTCAGGAAGAGACCCAGTACTTC

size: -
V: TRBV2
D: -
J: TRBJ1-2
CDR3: CASSAGVADGYTF
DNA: TGTGCCAGCAGTGCAGGGGTGGCGGATGGCTACACCTTC

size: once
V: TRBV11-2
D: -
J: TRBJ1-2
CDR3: CASSLDAGDYGYTF
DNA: TGTGCCAGCAGCTTAGATGCAGGGGACTATGGCTACACCTTC

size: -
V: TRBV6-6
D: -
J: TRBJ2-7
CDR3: CASGFGGTYEQYF
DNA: TGTGCCAGCGGGTTTGGGGGGACCTACGAGCAGTACTTC

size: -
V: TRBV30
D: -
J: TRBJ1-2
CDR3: CAWTLHGGNYGYTF
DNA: TGTGCCTGGACCCTACATGGGGGGAACTATGGCTACACCTTC

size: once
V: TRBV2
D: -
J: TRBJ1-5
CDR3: CASSELANQPQHF
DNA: TGTGCCAGCAGTGAATTGGCCAATCAGCCCCAGCATTTT

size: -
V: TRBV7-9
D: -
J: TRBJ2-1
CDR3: CASSLVQGDWGYNEQFF
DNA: TGTGCCAGCAGCTTAGTTCAGGGGGACTGGGGATACAATGAGCAGTTCTTC

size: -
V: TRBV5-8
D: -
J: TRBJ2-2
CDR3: CASSLEQGNTGELFF
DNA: TGTGCCAGCAGCTTGGAACAGGGGAACACCGGGGAGCTGTTTTTT